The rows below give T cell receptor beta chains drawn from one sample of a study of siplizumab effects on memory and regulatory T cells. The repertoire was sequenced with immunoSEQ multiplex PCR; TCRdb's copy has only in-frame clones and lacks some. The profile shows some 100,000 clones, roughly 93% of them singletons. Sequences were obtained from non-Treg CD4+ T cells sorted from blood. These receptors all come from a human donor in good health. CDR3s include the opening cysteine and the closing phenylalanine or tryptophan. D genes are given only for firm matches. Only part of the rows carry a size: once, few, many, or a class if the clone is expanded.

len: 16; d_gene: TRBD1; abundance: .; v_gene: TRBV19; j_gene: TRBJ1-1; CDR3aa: CASRDSLRGMNTEAFF; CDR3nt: TGTGCCAGCCGGGACAGTTTAAGGGGGATGAACACTGAAGCTTTCTTT
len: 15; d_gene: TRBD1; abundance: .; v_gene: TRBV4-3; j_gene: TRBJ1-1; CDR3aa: CASSQDYRGRTEAFF; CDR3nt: TGCGCCAGCAGCCAAGACTACAGGGGGCGGACTGAAGCTTTCTTT
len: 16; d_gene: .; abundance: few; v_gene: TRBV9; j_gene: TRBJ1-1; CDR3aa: CASSALDSLMNTEAFF; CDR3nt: TGTGCCAGCAGCGCGCTGGACAGCCTCATGAACACTGAAGCTTTCTTT
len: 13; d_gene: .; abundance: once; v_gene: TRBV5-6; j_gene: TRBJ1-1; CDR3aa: CASSPWAGGEAFF; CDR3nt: TGTGCCAGCAGCCCCTGGGCGGGCGGCGAAGCTTTCTTT
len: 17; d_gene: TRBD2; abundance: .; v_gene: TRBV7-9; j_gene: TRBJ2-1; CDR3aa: CASSLGASGGDYNEQFF; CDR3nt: TGTGCCAGCAGCTTAGGTGCTAGCGGGGGGGATTACAATGAGCAGTTCTTC
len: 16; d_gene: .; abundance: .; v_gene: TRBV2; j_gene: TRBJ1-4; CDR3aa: CASSERVGASGEKLFF; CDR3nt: TGTGCCAGCAGTGAAAGAGTGGGGGCTAGTGGTGAAAAACTGTTTTTT
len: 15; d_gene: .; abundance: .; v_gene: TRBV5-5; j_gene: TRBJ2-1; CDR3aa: CASSVDWGSYNEQFF; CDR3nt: TGTGCCAGCAGCGTAGACTGGGGCTCCTACAATGAGCAGTTCTTC
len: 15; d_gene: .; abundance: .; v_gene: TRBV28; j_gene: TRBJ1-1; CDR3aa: CASALGGTTNTEAFF; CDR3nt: TGTGCCAGCGCCCTTGGGGGGACTACTAACACTGAAGCTTTCTTT
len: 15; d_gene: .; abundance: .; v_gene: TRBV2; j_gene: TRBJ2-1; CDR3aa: CASSNSADSYNEQFF; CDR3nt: TGTGCCAGCAGCAATAGCGCGGACTCCTACAATGAGCAGTTCTTC
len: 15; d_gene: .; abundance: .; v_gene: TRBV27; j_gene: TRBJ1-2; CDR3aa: CASSLSRDFSGGYTF; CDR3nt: TGTGCCAGCAGTTTATCGAGGGACTTTAGTGGTGGCTACACCTTC
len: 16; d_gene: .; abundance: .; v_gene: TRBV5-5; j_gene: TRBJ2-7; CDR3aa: CASSLLPASTLGEQYF; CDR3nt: TGTGCCAGCAGCTTGTTACCAGCCTCGACCCTCGGCGAGCAGTACTTC